These T cell receptor beta chains were read from a single sample in a study of cytomegalovirus exposure and HLA in healthy donors. Sequencing was performed with immunoSEQ multiplex PCR; in TCRdb, only in-frame clones are kept and a portion is missing. The top ten clones hold about 2.7% of a sample with some 160,000 clones, 88% of them seen once. Sequencing input: PBMCs. Receptors were obtained from a man younger than 35 in good health and CMV-seronegative. CDR3s include the opening cysteine and the closing phenylalanine or tryptophan. A D gene is named only where the DNA matches it firmly. A row's size may be missing; if present it is once, few, many or a size class.

J gene	V gene	D gene	clone size	CDR3 DNA	CDR3 protein
TRBJ1-1	TRBV7-9	TRBD1	NA	TGTGCCAGCAGCAGGGGGCTGAACACTGAAGCTTTCTTT	CASSRGLNTEAFF
TRBJ2-1	TRBV2	NA	NA	TGTGCCAGCAGTGAAGAAGCCTCCTACAATGAGCAGTTCTTC	CASSEEASYNEQFF
TRBJ2-7	TRBV27	NA	NA	TGTGCCAGCAGTTTTCGAGGGCCATCTAACTACGAGCAGTACTTC	CASSFRGPSNYEQYF
TRBJ1-6	TRBV6-5	TRBD1	NA	TGTGCCAGCAGGAGACAGGGTGGGAATTCACCCCTCCACTTT	CASRRQGGNSPLHF
TRBJ2-3	TRBV6-5	TRBD1	NA	TGTGCCAGCAGTATCCGGGACAGGGAGATAGATACGCAGTATTTT	CASSIRDREIDTQYF
TRBJ2-1	TRBV2	NA	NA	TGTGCCAGCAGTGAAGCTGGGGGAGGTGGTCGGAATGAGCAGTTCTTC	CASSEAGGGGRNEQFF
TRBJ1-2	TRBV7-8	TRBD1	NA	TGTGCCAGCAGCCTCCTCGGCGGGAGGGGGCAAGGCTACACCTTC	CASSLLGGRGQGYTF
TRBJ2-1	TRBV5-4	TRBD2	NA	TGTGCCAGCAGCTTGTGGGGCGGGAGACTGAATGAGCAGTTCTTC	CASSLWGGRLNEQFF
TRBJ2-1	TRBV10-3	NA	NA	TGTGCCATCAGTGTGGGCAGGGCAGGGGATGAGCAGTTCTTC	CAISVGRAGDEQFF
TRBJ2-3	TRBV30	NA	NA	TGTGCCTGGACCGAATTAGAGGCTAGCACAGATACGCAGTATTTT	CAWTELEASTDTQYF
TRBJ1-4	TRBV5-1	NA	NA	TGCGCCAGCAGCTGGGGACGGGAGGGGCGGAATGAAAAACTGTTTTTT	CASSWGREGRNEKLFF
TRBJ2-7	TRBV4-1	TRBD1	NA	TGCGCCAGCAGCGCCCGACAGGGAACCTACGAGCAGTACTTC	CASSARQGTYEQYF
TRBJ2-1	TRBV11-2	NA	NA	TGTGCCAGCAGCTTAGATGGGAGCAGGGGCAATGAGCAGTTCTTC	CASSLDGSRGNEQFF
TRBJ2-1	TRBV6-4	TRBD2	once	TGTGCCAGCAGTGGACTAGCGGGGCAAGAGCAGTTCTTC	CASSGLAGQEQFF
TRBJ1-5	TRBV19	NA	NA	TGTGCCAGTAGTATATTCACAGCCAGCAATCAGCCCCAGCATTTT	CASSIFTASNQPQHF
TRBJ1-2	TRBV15	NA	NA	TGTGCCACCAGCAGAGATCGGTATGGCTACACCTTC	CATSRDRYGYTF
TRBJ1-2	TRBV4-3	NA	NA	TGCGCCAGCAGCCAAGGGGTATCTACAGGGAATCGGGGCTATGGCTACACCTTC	CASSQGVSTGNRGYGYTF
TRBJ1-1	TRBV5-1	TRBD1	NA	TGCGCCAGCAGCTTCCAGGGGGCGGTGACTGAAGCTTTCTTT	CASSFQGAVTEAFF
TRBJ2-1	TRBV15	TRBD2	NA	TGTGCCACCAGCAACCCTTCTGGGACTAGCGGGACCCCCTCCTACAATGAGCAGTTCTTC	CATSNPSGTSGTPSYNEQFF
TRBJ2-7	TRBV7-2	TRBD2	NA	TGTGCCAGCAGCTTAGGGGGACTAGCGGGCAGCTCCTACGAGCAGTACTTC	CASSLGGLAGSSYEQYF
TRBJ2-3	TRBV21-1	NA	NA	TGTGCCAGCAGCAAAGAAAAGACTAGCGGAGGCCCTAGCACAGATACGCAGTATTTT	CASSKEKTSGGPSTDTQYF
TRBJ1-5	TRBV27	NA	NA	TGTGCCAGCAGTTTATCACTGGTTAGCAATCAGCCCCAGCATTTT	CASSLSLVSNQPQHF
TRBJ2-4	TRBV28	NA	NA	TGTGCCAGCAGCGTTACCCCCGGGTCGGGACATAGGATTCAGTACTTC	CASSVTPGSGHRIQYF
TRBJ2-3	TRBV28	TRBD1	few	TGTGCCAGCAGTCGCTTAAAGGGGGCAGGAGATACGCAGTATTTT	CASSRLKGAGDTQYF
TRBJ2-5	TRBV5-1	NA	NA	TGCGCCAGCCGGAGGCGGGGTAACCAAGAGACCCAGTACTTC	CASRRRGNQETQYF
TRBJ2-7	TRBV5-1	NA	NA	TGCGCCAGCGCCCAGGGGCGCGACGAGCAGTACTTC	CASAQGRDEQYF
TRBJ2-7	TRBV6-5	NA	NA	TGTGCCAGCAGTCCCTTCTTAGCGGCCGAGCAGTACTTC	CASSPFLAAEQYF
TRBJ1-2	TRBV5-1	NA	NA	TGCGCCAGCAGTCGGGGGGCCGAACGGCTCGACTATGGCTACACCTTC	CASSRGAERLDYGYTF
TRBJ1-2	TRBV18	NA	once	TGTGCCAGCTCACCATCGAGACAGGTTCCGTATGGCTACACCTTC	CASSPSRQVPYGYTF
TRBJ2-3	TRBV19	TRBD2	few	TGTGCCAGTAGTCGGGTAGCGGGGGGTAGCACAGATACGCAGTATTTT	CASSRVAGGSTDTQYF
TRBJ1-1	TRBV18	NA	NA	TGTGCCAGCTCACCTATGAACACTGAAGCTTTCTTT	CASSPMNTEAFF
TRBJ2-3	TRBV11-3	TRBD1	NA	TGTGCCAGCAGCTCGGGACAGGGGCCCGGTACGCAGTATTTT	CASSSGQGPGTQYF
TRBJ2-1	TRBV5-1	TRBD2	NA	TGCGCCAGCAGCTTGGCCCCAGGGGGGCTAGCGGGGGGGAAACTCTACAATGAGCAGTTCTTC	CASSLAPGGLAGGKLYNEQFF
TRBJ1-1	TRBV7-8	NA	NA	TGTGCCAGCAGCCCAGACGGGGGAACTGAAGCTTTCTTT	CASSPDGGTEAFF
TRBJ2-5	TRBV2	TRBD2	NA	TGTGCCAGCGGCCCGGGAATATCTAGCGGGACCTATGGGGAGACCCAGTACTTC	CASGPGISSGTYGETQYF
TRBJ2-5	TRBV27	TRBD1	NA	TGTGCCAGCAGAAGTACAGGGGTGAAGTCCCAAGAGACCCAGTACTTC	CASRSTGVKSQETQYF
TRBJ1-2	TRBV29-1	TRBD1	NA	TGCAGCGTCGGCGTTCAGGGGGATGGGGATGGCTACACCTTC	CSVGVQGDGDGYTF
TRBJ1-1	TRBV27	NA	once	TGTGCCAGCAGCGCGGGGGCAAACACTGAAGCTTTCTTT	CASSAGANTEAFF
TRBJ2-7	TRBV6-1	NA	NA	TGTGCCAGCAGTCTTCACGGTAGCTCCTACGAGCAGTACTTC	CASSLHGSSYEQYF
TRBJ1-4	TRBV6-5	NA	NA	TGTGCCAGCAGTTACTCCCTCGGAAGCGGGGTAAAACTGTTTTTT	CASSYSLGSGVKLFF
TRBJ2-7	TRBV6-5	TRBD1	NA	TGTGCCAGCAGGGCAGGGGGCTCGTCCTACGAGCAGTACTTC	CASRAGGSSYEQYF